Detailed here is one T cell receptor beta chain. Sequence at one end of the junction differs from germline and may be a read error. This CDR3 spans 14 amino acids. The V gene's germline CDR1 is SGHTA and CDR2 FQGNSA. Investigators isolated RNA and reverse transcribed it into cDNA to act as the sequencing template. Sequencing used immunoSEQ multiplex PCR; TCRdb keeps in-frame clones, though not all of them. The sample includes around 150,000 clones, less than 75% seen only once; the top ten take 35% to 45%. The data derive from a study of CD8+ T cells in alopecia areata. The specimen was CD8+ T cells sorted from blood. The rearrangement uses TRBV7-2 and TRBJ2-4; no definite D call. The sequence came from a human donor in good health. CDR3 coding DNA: TGTGCCAGCAGCTTCAATGGACCCGAAAACCTTCAGTACTTC. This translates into CASSFNGPENLQYF.